The source of this T cell receptor (beta chain) is a study of T-cell memory formation after mild COVID-19. TCRdb passed the 5' RACE reads through MiXCR, listing each CDR3 protein once. The sample records about 140,000 distinct CDR3 sequences, 14% being singletons. This clonotype was detected only a few times. The CDR3 sequence is 13 residues long. Germline loops: CDR1 SGHTA, CDR2 FQGTGA. Trimming removed 2 bases at V and 2 bases at J, with 4 bases between. Sequences were obtained from PBMCs or a T cell subset sorted from them (not recorded which). The receptor comes from an adult woman who had mild COVID-19 (a few samples of this study predate the infection). Cell type and time point are not known. This chain connects TRBV7-3 to TRBJ2-1; D call uncertain. The CDR3 here is CASSLSPYNEQFF. CDR3 nucleotides: TGTGCCAGCAGCTTATCCCCCTACAATGAGCAGTTCTTC. Filled out from reference TRBV7-3 and TRBJ2-1, the complete variable domain reads GAGVSQTPSNKVTEKGKYVELRCDPISGHTALYWYRQSLGQGPEFLIYFQGTGAADDSGLPNDRFFAVRPEGSVSTLKIQRTERGDSAVYLCASSLSPYNEQFFGPGTRLTVL.